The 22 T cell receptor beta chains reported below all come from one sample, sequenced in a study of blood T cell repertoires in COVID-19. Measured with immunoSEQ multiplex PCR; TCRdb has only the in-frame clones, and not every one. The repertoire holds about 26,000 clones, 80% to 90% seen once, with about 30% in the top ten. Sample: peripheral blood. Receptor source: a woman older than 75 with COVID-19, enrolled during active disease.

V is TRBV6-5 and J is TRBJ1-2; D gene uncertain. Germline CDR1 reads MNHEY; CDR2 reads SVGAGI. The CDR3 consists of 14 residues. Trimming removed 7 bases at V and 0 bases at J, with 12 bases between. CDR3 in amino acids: CASTSGSANYGYTF. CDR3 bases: TGTGCCAGCACTTCGGGATCCGCTAACTATGGCTACACCTTC.

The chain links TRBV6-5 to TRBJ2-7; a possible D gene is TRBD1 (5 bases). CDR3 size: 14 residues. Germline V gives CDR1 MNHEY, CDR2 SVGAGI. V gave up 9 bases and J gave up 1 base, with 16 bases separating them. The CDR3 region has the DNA TGTGCCAGTAGGGGATCTACCCAATCCTACGAGCAGTACTTC. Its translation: CASRGSTQSYEQYF.

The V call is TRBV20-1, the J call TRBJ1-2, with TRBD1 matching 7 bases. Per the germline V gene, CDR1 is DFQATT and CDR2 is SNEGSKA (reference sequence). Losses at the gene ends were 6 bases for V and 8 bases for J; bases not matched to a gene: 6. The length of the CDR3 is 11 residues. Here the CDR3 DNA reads TGCAGTGCACGAGGACAGGTCGGCTACACCTTC. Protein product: CSARGQVGYTF.

This CDR3 reads CASSSTGGETQYF. In nucleotides, the CDR3 is TGTGCCAGCAGCTCGACAGGGGGAGAGACCCAGTACTTC. The chain couples TRBV5-6 to TRBJ2-5, with 9 bases lining up with TRBD1. The CDR3 runs to 13 residues. Germline V lookup: CDR1 SGHDT, CDR2 YYEEEE. Trimming at V came to 3 bases and at J to 4 bases, leaving 1 base not matched to a gene.

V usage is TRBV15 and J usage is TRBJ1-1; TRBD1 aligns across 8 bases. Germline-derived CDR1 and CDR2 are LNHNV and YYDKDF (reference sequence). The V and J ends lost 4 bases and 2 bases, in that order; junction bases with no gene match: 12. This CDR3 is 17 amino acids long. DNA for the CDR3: TGTGCCACCAGCACCACACCCGGACAGGGATTAAACACTGAAGCTTTCTTT. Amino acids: CATSTTPGQGLNTEAFF. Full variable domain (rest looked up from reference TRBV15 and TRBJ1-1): DAMVIQNPRYQVTQFGKPVTLSCSQTLNHNVMYWYQQKSSQAPKLLFHYYDKDFNNEADTPDNFQSRRPNTSFCFLDIRSPGLGDTAMYLCATSTTPGQGLNTEAFFGQGTRLTVV.

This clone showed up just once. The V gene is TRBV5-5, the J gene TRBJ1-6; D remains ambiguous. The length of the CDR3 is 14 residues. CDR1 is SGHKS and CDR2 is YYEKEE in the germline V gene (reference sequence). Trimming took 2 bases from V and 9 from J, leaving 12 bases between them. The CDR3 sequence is CASSLKFASSPLHF. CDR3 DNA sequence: TGTGCCAGCAGCTTAAAATTCGCCAGTTCACCCCTCCACTTT.

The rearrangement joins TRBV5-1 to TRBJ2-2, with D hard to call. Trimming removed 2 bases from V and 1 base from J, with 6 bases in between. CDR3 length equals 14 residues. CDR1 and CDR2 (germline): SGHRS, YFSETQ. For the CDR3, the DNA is TGCGCCAGCAGCTTACCACAGAACACCGGGGAGCTGTTTTTT. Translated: CASSLPQNTGELFF.

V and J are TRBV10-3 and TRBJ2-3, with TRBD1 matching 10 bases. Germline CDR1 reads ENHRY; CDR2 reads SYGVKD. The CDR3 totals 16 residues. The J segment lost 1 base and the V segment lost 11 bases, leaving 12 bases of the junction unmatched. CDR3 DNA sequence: TGTGCCTCCCGACAGGGGGCGGGGGTTGGCACAGATACGCAGTATTTT. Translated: CASRQGAGVGTDTQYF.

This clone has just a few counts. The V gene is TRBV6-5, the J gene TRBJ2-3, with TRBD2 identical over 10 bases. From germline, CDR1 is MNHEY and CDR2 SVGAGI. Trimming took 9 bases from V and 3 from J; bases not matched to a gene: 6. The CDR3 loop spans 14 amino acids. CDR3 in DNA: TGTGCCAGTCACAGCGGGGGGGCAACAGATACGCAGTATTTT. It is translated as CASHSGGATDTQYF.

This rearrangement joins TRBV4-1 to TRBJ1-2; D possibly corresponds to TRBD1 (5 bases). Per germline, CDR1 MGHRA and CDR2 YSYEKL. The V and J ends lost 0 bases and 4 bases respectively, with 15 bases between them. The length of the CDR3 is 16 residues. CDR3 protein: CASSQDRGGRVYGYTF. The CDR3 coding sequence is TGCGCCAGCAGCCAAGATCGGGGGGGACGAGTCTATGGCTACACCTTC.

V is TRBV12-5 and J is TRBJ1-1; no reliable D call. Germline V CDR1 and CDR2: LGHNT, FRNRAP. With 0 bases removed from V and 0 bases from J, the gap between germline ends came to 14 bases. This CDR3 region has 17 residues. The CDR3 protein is CASGLVLGNPMNTEAFF. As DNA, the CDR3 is TGTGCTAGTGGTTTGGTACTAGGCAACCCCATGAACACTGAAGCTTTCTTT. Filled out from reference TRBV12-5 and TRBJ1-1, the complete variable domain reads DARVTQTPRHKVTEMGQEVTMRCQPILGHNTVFWYRQTMMQGLELLAYFRNRAPLDDSGMPKDRFSAEMPDATLATLKIQPSEPRDSAVYFCASGLVLGNPMNTEAFFGQGTRLTVV.

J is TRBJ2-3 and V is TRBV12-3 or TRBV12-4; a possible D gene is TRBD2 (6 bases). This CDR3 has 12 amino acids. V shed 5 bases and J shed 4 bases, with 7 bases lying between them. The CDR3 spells CASSPGADTQYF. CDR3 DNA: TGTGCCAGCAGTCCGGGAGCAGATACGCAGTATTTT.

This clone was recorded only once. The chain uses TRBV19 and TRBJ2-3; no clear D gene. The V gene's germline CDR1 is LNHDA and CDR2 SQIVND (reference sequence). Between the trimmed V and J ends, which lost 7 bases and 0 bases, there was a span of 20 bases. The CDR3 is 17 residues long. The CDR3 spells CASTEPPEVESTDTQYF. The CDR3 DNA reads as TGTGCCAGTACCGAGCCACCCGAGGTGGAGAGCACAGATACGCAGTATTTT. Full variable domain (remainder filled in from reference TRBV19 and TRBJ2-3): DGGITQSPKYLFRKEGQNVTLSCEQNLNHDAMYWYRQDPGQGLRLIYYSQIVNDFQKGDIAEGYSVSREKKESFPLTVTSAQKNPTAFYLCASTEPPEVESTDTQYFGPGTRLTVL.

The CDR3 DNA sequence: TGTGCCAGCAGTGAATTAGGGCCAGGGTTGATTCCCCTCCACTTT. The encoded protein is CASSELGPGLIPLHF. V usage is TRBV2 and J usage is TRBJ1-6, with D possibly TRBD1 on 5 matching bases. Germline V gene lookup returns CDR1 SNHLY and CDR2 FYNNEI. V gave up 2 bases and J gave up 13 bases, with 18 bases separating them. The CDR3 sequence is 15 residues long. Full variable domain (outside the CDR3, taken from reference TRBV2 and TRBJ1-6): EPEVTQTPSHQVTQMGQEVILRCVPISNHLYFYWYRQILGQKVEFLVSFYNNEISEKSEIFDDQFSVERPDGSNFTLKIRSTKLEDSAMYFCASSELGPGLIPLHFGNGTRLTVT.

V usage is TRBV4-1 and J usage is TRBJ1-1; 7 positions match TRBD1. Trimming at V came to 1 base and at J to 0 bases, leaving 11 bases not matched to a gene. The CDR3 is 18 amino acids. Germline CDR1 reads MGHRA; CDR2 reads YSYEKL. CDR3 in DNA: TGCGCCAGCAGCCAAGCCCAGGGGGGCATGGTAATGAACACTGAAGCTTTCTTT. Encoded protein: CASSQAQGGMVMNTEAFF.

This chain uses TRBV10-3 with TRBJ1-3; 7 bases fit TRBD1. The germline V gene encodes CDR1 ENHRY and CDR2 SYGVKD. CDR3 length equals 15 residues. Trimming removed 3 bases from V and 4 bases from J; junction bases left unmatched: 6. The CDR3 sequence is CAISDLGGAGNTIYF. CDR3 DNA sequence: TGTGCCATCAGTGACCTAGGGGGCGCGGGAAACACCATATATTTT.

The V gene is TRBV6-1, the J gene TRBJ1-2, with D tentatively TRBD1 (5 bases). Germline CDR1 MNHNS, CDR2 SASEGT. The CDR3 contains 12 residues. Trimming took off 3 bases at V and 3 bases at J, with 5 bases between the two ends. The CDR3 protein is CASSDRDYGYTF. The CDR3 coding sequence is TGTGCCAGCAGTGACAGGGACTATGGCTACACCTTC.

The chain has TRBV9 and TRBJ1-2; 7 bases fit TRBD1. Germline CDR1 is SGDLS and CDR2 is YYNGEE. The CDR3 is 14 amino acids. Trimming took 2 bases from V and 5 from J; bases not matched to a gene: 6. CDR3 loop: CASSVEGQPYGYTF. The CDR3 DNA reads TGTGCCAGCAGCGTCGAGGGACAGCCATATGGCTACACCTTC.

CDR3 bases: TGTGCCAGCAGCTTTTCAGGGTATCGGACTGAAGCTTTCTTT. Its translation: CASSFSGYRTEAFF. V usage is TRBV7-2 and J usage is TRBJ1-1; D is perhaps TRBD1 (5 bases). The CDR3 has 14 residues. V lost 3 bases and J 5 bases, leaving 13 bases between the germline ends. Per germline, CDR1 SGHTA and CDR2 FQGNSA.

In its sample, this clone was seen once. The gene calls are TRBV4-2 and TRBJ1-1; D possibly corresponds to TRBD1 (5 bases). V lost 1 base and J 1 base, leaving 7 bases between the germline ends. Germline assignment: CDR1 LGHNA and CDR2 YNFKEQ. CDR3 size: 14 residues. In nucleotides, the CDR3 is TGTGCCAGCAGCCAAGGAGACAGGAACACTGAAGCTTTCTTT. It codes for CASSQGDRNTEAFF.

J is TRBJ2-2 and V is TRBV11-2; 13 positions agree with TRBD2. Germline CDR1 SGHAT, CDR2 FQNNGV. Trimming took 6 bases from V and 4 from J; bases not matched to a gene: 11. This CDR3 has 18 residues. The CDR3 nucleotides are TGTGCCAGCAGTCCGGGACTAGCGGGGACACGGGGCACCGGGGAGCTGTTTTTT. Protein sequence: CASSPGLAGTRGTGELFF. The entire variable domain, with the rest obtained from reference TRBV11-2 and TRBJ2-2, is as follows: EAGVAQSPRYKIIEKRQSVAFWCNPISGHATLYWYQQILGQGPKLLIQFQNNGVVDDSQLPKDRFSAERLKGVDSTLKIQPAKLEDSAVYLCASSPGLAGTRGTGELFFGEGSRLTVL.

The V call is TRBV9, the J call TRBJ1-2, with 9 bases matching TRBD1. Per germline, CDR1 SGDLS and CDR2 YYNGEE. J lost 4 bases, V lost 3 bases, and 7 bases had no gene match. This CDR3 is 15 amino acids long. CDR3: CASSAGDRVSYGYTF. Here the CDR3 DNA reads TGTGCCAGCAGCGCGGGGGACAGGGTTTCCTATGGCTACACCTTC. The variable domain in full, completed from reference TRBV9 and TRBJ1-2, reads DSGVTQTPKHLITATGQRVTLRCSPRSGDLSVYWYQQSLDQGLQFLIQYYNGEERAKGNILERFSAQQFPDLHSELNLSSLELGDSALYFCASSAGDRVSYGYTFGSGTRLTVV.